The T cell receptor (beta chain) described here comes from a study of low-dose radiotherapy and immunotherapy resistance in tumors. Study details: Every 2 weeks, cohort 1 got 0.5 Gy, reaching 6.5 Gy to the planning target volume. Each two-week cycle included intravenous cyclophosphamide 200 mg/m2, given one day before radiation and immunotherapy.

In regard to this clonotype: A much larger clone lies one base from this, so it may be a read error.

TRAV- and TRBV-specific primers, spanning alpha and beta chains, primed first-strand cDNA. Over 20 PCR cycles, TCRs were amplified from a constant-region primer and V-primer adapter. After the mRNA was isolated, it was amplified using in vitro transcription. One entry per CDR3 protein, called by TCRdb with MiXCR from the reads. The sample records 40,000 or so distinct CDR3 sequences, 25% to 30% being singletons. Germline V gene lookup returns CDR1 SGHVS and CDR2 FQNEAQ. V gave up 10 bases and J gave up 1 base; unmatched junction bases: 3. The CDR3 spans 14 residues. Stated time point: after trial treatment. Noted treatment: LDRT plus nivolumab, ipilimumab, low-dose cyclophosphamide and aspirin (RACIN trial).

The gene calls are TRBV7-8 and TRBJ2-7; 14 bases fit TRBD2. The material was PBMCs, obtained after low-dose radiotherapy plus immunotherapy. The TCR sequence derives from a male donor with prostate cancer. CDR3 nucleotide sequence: TGTGCCAACAGACTAGCGGGGGGGTCCTACGAGCAGTACTTC. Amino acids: CANRLAGGSYEQYF.